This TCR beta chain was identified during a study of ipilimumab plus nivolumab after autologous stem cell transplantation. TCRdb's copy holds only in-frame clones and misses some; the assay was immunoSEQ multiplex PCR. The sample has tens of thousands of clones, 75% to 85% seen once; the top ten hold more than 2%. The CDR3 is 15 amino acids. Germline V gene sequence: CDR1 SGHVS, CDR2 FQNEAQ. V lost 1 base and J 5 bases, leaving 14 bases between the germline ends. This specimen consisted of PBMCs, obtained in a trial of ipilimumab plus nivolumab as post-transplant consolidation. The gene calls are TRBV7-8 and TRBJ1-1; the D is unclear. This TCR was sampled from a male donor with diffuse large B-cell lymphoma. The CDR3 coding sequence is TGTGCCAGCAGCTTAGTTGGAGGATTTAAGACTGAAGCTTTCTTT. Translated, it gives CASSLVGGFKTEAFF.